What follows is one T cell receptor beta chain and its context. This clonotype was counted a few times. It has no known antigen specificity. No base quality information exists; no much larger clone differs at one position. This sample is drawn from a study of identical twins (TCRdb year 2016). In the study overall: To test whether fetal clonotypes persist, this study deep-sequenced TCR alpha and beta repertoires from monozygotic twins, from unrelated adults of various ages, and from cord blood. To rule out contamination, replicate twin experiments were performed at different times with different library preparation protocols.

The method was 5' RACE. Sequencing was performed on an Illumina HiSeq 2000. A universal primer binding site was added through template switching, and the final cDNA carried a unique molecular identifier so that TCR cDNA molecules could be counted accurately. First-strand cDNA for TCR alpha and beta chains was synthesized from specific primers in the conserved constant-segment region. To control for contamination, every cDNA library carried two barcodes: a SMART-Mk sample barcode plus Illumina barcodes. TruSeq adapter sequences along with Illumina sample barcodes were introduced in two successive PCR steps. The Illumina HiSeq platform was used with custom primers to sequence TCR alpha and beta cDNA libraries. The original methods were these. MiGEC processed the raw reads to extract unique molecular identifiers, while MiXCR was used to determine the CDR3 positions. Recombination models were inferred per individual with the repgenHMM and IGoR tools using an EM algorithm. Shared clonotype analysis was performed with the tcR package in R, normalizing sharing by the product of cloneset sizes. To study raw recombination without the effects of thymic and clonal selection, out-of-frame nonproductive sequences were analyzed. TCRdb reprocessing: public reads trimmed at Q25 with fastp, clones called with MiXCR, in-frame beta chains kept. All rows with the same CDR3 protein become a single entry with the most common DNA and genes. TCRdb's processing, not the authors', yielded these V and J calls. The sample records 200,000 to 250,000 distinct CDR3 sequences, approximately 12% of which are singletons. The biggest ten clones account for about 3.9% of the sample.

Overall study outcomes, separate from this receptor: Compared with coincidental sharing between unrelated individuals, out-of-frame TCR alpha sequences shared between twins showed an excess of sequences with low generation probability. In beta out-of-frame sequences, excess twin sharing was weaker, because having fewer shared sequences lowered the signal-to-noise ratio. Because the same donors could not be followed over many years, conclusions were based on cross-sectional statistical analysis. Fewer insertions were carried by abundant cord blood beta clonotypes, a similar but weaker trend appeared in young adult naive repertoires, and no such trend appeared in memory repertoires. Zero-insertion analyses could be partly confounded by invariant T cells such as MAIT and iNKT, though diverse VJ usage argued against such confounding for most clonotypes. Recombination models systematically underestimated out-of-frame TCR alpha sharing in monozygotic twins but agreed with sharing between unrelated individuals.

V is shortened by 5 bases, J by 6 bases, and the region joining them spans 20 bases. Measured from the cysteine to the phenylalanine, the CDR3 is 14 residues long. Kept here is only the CDR3 DNA, which spans 42 bases and is read in frame from base 1. From the germline V gene (reference sequence), CDR1 is DFQATT and CDR2 is SNEGSKA. Every donor was a healthy Caucasian. Three pairs of female monozygotic twins, all aged roughly 18 to 29 years, were included in the twin cohort. Miltenyi CD45RO+ enrichment and human naive T-cell isolation kits were used to isolate memory (CD45RO+) and naive T cells from PBMC. These data also featured in a second study, about yellow fever vaccine responses in identical twins. As noted in the second study: The authors reported that the T cell response to vaccination in identical twins appeared partly convergent and partly personalized. Focusing on identical twins, the study followed the T cell clones that responded to the vaccine, and did so with precision.

This receptor was taken from a woman between 18 and 29 years old in good health. The receptor chain draws on TRBV20-1 and TRBJ2-7; the D call is possibly TRBD1 or TRBD2, each sharing 5 bases. The sample consisted of memory (CD45RO+) T cells sorted from blood. The cell subset or site label, as the study defines it: CD45RO+ enriched T cells. The CDR3 amino acid sequence is: CSADRGTMASEQYF. The DNA sequence is as follows: TGCAGTGCTGACCGGGGCACCATGGCCTCCGAGCAGTACTTC.